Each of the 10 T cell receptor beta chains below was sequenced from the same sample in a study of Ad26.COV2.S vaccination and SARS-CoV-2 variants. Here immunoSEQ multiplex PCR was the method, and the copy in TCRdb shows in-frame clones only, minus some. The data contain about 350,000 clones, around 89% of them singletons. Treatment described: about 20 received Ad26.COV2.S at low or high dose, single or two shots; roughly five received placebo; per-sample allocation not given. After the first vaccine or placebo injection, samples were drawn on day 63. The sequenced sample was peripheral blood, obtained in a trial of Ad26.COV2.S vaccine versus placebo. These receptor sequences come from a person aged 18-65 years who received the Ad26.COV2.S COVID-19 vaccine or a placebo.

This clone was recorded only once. The CDR3, as DNA: TGTGCCAGTAGTATAGTTCAGGGACTCGCCTCTGGGGCCAACGTCCTGACTTTC. Protein: CASSIVQGLASGANVLTF. The chain carries TRBV19 and TRBJ2-6, with D perhaps TRBD2 (6 bases). Trimming removed 1 base at V and 0 bases at J, with 13 bases between. The CDR3 spans 18 residues. Germline V gene lookup returns CDR1 LNHDA and CDR2 SQIVND (reference sequence).

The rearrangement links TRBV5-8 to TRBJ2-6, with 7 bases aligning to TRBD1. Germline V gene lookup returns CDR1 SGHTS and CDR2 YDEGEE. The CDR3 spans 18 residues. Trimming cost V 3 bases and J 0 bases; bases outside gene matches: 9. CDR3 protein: CASSSGTEIPSGANVLTF. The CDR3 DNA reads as TGTGCCAGCAGCTCAGGGACAGAGATACCCTCTGGGGCCAACGTCCTGACTTTC.

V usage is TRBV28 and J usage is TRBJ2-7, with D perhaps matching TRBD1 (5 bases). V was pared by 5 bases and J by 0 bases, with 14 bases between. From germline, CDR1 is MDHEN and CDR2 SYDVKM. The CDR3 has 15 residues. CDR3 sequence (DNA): TGTGCCAGCAGTCCCCCCGGGCAGGGCTCCTACGAGCAGTACTTC. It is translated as CASSPPGQGSYEQYF.

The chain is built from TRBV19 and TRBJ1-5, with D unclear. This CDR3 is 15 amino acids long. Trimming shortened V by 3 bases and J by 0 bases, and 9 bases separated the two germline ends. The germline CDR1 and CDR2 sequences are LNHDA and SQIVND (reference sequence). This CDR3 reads CASSMVRSSNQPQHF. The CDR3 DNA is TGTGCCAGTAGTATGGTTCGGAGTAGCAATCAGCCCCAGCATTTT.

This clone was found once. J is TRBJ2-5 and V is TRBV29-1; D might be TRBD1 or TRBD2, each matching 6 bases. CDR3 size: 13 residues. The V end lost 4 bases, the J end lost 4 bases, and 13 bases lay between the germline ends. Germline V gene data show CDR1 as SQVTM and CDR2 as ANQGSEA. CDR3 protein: CSVGQQGGETQYF. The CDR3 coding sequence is TGCAGCGTTGGACAACAGGGAGGAGAGACCCAGTACTTC.

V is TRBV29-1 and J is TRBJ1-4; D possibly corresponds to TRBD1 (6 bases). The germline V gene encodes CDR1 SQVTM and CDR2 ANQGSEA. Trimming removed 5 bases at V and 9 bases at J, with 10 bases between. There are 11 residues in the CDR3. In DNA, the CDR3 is TGCAGCGTTTCTGGGGGCCAAAAACTGTTTTTT. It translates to CSVSGGQKLFF.

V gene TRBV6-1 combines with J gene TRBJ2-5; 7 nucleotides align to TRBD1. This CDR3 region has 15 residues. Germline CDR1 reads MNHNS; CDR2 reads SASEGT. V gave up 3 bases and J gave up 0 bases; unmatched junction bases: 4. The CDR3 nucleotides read TGTGCCAGCAGTGAGAGCAGGGGGTACCAAGAGACCCAGTACTTC. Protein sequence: CASSESRGYQETQYF.

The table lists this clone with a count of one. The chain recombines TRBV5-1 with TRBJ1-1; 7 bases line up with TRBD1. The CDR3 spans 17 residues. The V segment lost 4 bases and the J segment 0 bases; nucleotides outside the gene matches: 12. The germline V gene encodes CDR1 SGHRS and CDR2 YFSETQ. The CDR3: CASSLYPTGTMNTEAFF. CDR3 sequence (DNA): TGCGCCAGCAGCCTTTACCCGACAGGGACGATGAACACTGAAGCTTTCTTT.

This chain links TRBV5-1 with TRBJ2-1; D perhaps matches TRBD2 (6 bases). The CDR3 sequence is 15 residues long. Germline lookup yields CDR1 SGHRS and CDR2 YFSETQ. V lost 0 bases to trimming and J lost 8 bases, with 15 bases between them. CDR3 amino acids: CASSLDGGPGDEQFF. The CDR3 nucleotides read TGCGCCAGCAGCTTGGACGGGGGACCGGGTGATGAGCAGTTCTTC.

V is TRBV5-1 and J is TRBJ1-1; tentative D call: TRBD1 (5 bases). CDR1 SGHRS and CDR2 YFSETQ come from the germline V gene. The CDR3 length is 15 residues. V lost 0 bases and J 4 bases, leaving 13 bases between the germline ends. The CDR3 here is CASSLGAGIGTEAFF. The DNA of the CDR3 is TGCGCCAGCAGCTTGGGGGCAGGGATCGGCACTGAAGCTTTCTTT.